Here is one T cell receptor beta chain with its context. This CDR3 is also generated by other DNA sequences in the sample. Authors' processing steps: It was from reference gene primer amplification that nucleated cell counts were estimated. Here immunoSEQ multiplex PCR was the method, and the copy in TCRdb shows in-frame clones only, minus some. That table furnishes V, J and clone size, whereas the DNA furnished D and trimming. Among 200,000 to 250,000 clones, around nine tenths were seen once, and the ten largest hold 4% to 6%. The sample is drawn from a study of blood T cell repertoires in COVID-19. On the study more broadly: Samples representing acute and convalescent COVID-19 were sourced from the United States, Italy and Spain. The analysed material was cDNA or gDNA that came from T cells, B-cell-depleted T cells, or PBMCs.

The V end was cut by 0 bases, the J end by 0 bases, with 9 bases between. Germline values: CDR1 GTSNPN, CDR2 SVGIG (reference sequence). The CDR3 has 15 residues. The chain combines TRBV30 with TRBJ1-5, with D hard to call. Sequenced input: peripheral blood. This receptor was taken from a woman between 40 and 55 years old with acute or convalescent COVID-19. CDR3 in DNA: TGTGCCTGGAGTGTACGAGGGTATAGCAATCAGCCCCAGCATTTT. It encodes CAWSVRGYSNQPQHF. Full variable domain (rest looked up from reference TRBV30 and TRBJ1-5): SQTIHQWPATLVQPVGSPLSLECTVEGTSNPNLYWYRQAAGRGLQLLFYSVGIGQISSEVPQNLSASRPQDRQFILSSKKLLLSDSGFYLCAWSVRGYSNQPQHFGDGTRLSIL.